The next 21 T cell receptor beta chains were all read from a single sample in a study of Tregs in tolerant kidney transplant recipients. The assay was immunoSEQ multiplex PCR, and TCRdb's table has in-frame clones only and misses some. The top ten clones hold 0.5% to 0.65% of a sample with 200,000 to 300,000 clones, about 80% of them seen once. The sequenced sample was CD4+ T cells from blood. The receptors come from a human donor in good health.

The CDR3 here is CASSTGGKAKNIQYF. In DNA, the CDR3 is TGTGCCAGCAGTACAGGGGGGAAAGCCAAAAACATTCAGTACTTC. The J gene is TRBJ2-4, the V gene TRBV6-5; 8 bases line up with TRBD1. Trimming at V came to 5 bases and at J to 0 bases, leaving 3 bases not matched to a gene. The CDR3 has 15 residues. The V gene's germline CDR1 is MNHEY and CDR2 SVGAGI.

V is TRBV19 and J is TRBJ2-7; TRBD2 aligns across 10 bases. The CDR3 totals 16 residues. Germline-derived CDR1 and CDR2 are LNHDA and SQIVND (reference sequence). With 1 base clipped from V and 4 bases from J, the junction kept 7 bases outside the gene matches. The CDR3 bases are TGTGCCAGTAGTATAGGGCTAGCGGGAGCCGAATACGAGCAGTACTTC. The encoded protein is CASSIGLAGAEYEQYF.

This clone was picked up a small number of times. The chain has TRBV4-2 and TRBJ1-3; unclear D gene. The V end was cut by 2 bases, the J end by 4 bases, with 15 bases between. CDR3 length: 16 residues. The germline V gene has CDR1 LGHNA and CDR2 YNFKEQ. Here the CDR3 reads CASSQSLIDRGNTIYF. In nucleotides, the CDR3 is TGTGCCAGCAGCCAATCCCTGATCGACCGGGGAAACACCATATATTTT.

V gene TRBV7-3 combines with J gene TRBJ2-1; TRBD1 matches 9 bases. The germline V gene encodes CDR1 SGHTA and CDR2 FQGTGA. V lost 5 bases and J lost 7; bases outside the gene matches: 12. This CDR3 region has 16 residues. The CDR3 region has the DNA TGTGCCAGCAGCCTAAGCCTGGGGGGACAGGGAAATGAGCAGTTCTTC. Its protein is CASSLSLGGQGNEQFF.

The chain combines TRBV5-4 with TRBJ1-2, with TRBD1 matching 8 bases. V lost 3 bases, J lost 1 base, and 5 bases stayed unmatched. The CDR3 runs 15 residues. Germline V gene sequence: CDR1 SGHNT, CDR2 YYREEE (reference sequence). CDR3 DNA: TGTGCCAGCAGCTCTAGGACAGGGCGTAACTATGGCTACACCTTC. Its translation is CASSSRTGRNYGYTF.

DNA for the CDR3: TGTGCCAGCAGTTACTCGGGACAGGGGATCGAGCAGTACTTC. It specifies CASSYSGQGIEQYF. This sequence joins TRBV6-5 and TRBJ2-5, with 10 bases fitting TRBD1. The tail of the sequence fits TRBJ2-7 better, so the J call may be wrong. The V gene's germline CDR1 is MNHEY and CDR2 SVGAGI. The CDR3 has 14 amino acids.

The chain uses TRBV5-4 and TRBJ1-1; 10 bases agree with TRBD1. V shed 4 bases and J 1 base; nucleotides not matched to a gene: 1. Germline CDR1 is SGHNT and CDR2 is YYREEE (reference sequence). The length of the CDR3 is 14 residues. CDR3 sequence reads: CASSRQGANTEAFF. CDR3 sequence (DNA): TGTGCCAGCAGCAGACAGGGGGCGAACACTGAAGCTTTCTTT.

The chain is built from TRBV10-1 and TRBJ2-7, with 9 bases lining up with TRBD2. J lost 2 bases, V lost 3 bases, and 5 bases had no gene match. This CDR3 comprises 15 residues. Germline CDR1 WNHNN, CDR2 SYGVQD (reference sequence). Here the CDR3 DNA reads TGCGCCAGCAGTGACGGGGCGGGAGGGACCTACGAGCAGTACTTC. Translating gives CASSDGAGGTYEQYF.

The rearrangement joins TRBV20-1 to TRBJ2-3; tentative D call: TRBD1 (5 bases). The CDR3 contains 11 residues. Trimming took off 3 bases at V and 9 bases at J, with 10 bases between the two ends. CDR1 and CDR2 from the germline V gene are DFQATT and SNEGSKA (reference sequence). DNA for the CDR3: TGCAGTGCTAGGGACATTCGAACGCAGTATTTT. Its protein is CSARDIRTQYF.

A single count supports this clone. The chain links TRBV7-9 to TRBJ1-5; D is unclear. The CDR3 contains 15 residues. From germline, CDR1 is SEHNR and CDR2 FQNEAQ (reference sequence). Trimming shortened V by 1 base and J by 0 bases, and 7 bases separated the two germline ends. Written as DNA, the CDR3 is TGTGCCAGCAGCTTAGGCGACAATAGCAATCAGCCCCAGCATTTT. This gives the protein CASSLGDNSNQPQHF. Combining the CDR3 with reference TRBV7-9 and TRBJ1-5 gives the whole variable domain DTGVSQNPRHKITKRGQNVTFRCDPISEHNRLYWYRQTLGQGPEFLTYFQNEAQLEKSRLLSDRFSAERPKGSFSTLEIQRTEQGDSAMYLCASSLGDNSNQPQHFGDGTRLSIL.

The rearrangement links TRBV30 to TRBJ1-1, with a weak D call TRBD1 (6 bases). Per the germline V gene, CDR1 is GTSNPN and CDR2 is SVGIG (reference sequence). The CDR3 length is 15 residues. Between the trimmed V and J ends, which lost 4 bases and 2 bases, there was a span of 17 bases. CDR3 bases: TGTGCCTGGAAACAGGGAACAGCTATAAACACTGAAGCTTTCTTT. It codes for CAWKQGTAINTEAFF.

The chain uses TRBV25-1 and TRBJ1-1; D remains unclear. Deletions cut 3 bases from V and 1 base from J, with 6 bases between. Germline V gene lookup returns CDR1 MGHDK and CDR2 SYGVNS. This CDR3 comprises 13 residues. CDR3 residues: CASSDYKNTEAFF. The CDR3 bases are TGTGCCAGCAGTGACTACAAGAACACTGAAGCTTTCTTT.

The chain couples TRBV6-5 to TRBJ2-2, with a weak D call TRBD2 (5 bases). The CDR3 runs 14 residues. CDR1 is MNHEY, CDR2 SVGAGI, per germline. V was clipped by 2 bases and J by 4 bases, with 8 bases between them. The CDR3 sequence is CASSYDGVTGELFF. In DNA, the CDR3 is TGTGCCAGCAGTTACGACGGGGTCACCGGGGAGCTGTTTTTT.

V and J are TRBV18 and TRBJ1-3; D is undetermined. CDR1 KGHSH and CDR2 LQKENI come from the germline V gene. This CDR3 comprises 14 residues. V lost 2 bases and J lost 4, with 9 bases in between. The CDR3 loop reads CASSPGGGGNTIYF. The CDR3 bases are TGTGCCAGCTCACCAGGCGGCGGCGGAAACACCATATATTTT.

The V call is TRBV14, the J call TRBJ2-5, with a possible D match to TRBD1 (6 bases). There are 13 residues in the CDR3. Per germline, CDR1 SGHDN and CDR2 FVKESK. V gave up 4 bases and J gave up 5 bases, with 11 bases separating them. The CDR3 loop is CASSLGAPETQYF. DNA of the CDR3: TGTGCCAGCAGCCTGGGGGCCCCCGAGACCCAGTACTTC.

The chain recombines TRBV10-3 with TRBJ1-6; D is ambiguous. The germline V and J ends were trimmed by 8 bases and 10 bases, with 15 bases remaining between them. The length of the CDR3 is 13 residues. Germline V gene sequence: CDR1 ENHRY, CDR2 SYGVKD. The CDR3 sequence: CAIRVGVMSPLHF. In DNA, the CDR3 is TGTGCCATCCGAGTCGGGGTCATGTCACCCCTCCACTTT.

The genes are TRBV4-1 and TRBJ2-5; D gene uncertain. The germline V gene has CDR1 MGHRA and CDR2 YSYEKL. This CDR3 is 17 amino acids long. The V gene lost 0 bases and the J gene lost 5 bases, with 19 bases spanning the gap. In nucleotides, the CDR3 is TGCGCCAGCAGCCAAGATCCGCGGCTAAGGTTGGGGGAGACCCAGTACTTC. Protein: CASSQDPRLRLGETQYF.

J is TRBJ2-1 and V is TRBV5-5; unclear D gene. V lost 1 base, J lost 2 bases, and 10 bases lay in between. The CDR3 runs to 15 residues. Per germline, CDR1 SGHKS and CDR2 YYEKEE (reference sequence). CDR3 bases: TGTGCCAGCAGCTTGATACGGAGAACCTACAATGAGCAGTTCTTC. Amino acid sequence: CASSLIRRTYNEQFF.

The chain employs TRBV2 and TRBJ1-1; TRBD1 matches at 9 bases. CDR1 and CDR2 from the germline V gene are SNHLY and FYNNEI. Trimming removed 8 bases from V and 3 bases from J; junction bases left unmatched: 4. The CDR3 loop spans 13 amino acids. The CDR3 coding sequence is TGTGCCAGCGGACAGGGGACGTACACTGAAGCTTTCTTT. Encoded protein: CASGQGTYTEAFF.

CDR3 in DNA: TGTGCCTGGAGTCCCGGGACAGGGATGGTAGGAGAGACCCAGTACTTC. Encoded protein: CAWSPGTGMVGETQYF. The chain recombines TRBV30 with TRBJ2-5; 9 nucleotides agree with TRBD1. The CDR3 is 16 residues long. Germline V gene lookup returns CDR1 GTSNPN and CDR2 SVGIG (reference sequence). Unmatched junction bases numbered 11, after V lost 2 bases and J lost 4 bases.

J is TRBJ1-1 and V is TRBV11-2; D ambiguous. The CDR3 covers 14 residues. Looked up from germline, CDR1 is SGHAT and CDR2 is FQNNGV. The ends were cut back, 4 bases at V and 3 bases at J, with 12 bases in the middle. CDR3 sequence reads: CASSSRYGDTEAFF. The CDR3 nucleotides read TGTGCCAGCAGCTCCAGGTACGGGGACACTGAAGCTTTCTTT.